Listed here are 32 T cell receptor beta chains from one sample, sequenced in a study of blood T cell repertoires in COVID-19. The protocol was immunoSEQ multiplex PCR, while the TCRdb copy is restricted to in-frame clones and leaves out a portion. The sample lists fewer than 350,000 clones; approximately 88% were seen once. Sequencing was done on a sample of peripheral blood. Receptors were obtained from a woman in her twenties or thirties with COVID-19, enrolled during active disease.

This sequence joins TRBV9 and TRBJ1-5; weak D call: TRBD1 (6 bases). Germline CDR1 reads SGDLS; CDR2 reads YYNGEE. The CDR3 is 14 residues long. The V end lost 3 bases, the J end lost 6 bases, and 13 bases lay between the germline ends. Here the CDR3 DNA reads TGTGCCAGCAGCGGGACAGCTAGGGGTCAGCCCCAGCATTTT. It encodes CASSGTARGQPQHF.

The J gene is TRBJ2-2, the V gene TRBV3-1 (or the pseudogene TRBV3-2), with D possibly being TRBD2 (5 bases). V dropped 3 bases and J dropped 7 bases, with 18 bases sitting between them. The CDR3 runs to 16 residues. Germline CDR1 and CDR2: LGHDT and YNNKEL (reference sequence). Written as DNA, the CDR3 is TGTGCCAGCAGCCACCGCATGACTGCCCGGGGCGGGGAGCTGTTTTTT. Residues: CASSHRMTARGGELFF.

The chain's CDR3 is CASSGDRAETQYF. Written as DNA, the CDR3 is TGTGCCAGTAGCGGGGACAGGGCAGAGACCCAGTACTTC. The chain links TRBV19 to TRBJ2-5, with 9 nucleotides matching TRBD1. The CDR3 is 13 amino acids. The V gene's germline CDR1 is LNHDA and CDR2 SQIVND (reference sequence). V gave up 6 bases and J gave up 4 bases; unmatched junction bases: 3.

V and J are TRBV5-4 and TRBJ2-5; 7 nucleotides align to TRBD1. V lost 0 bases and J lost 7; bases outside the gene matches: 9. The CDR3 totals 15 residues. Germline assignment: CDR1 SGHNT and CDR2 YYREEE (reference sequence). In DNA, the CDR3 is TGTGCCAGCAGCTTGGTCCAAGGGGGCATCGGGACCCAGTACTTC. Protein product: CASSLVQGGIGTQYF.

The rearrangement links TRBV18 to TRBJ1-5; D is possibly TRBD1 (5 bases). Germline loops: CDR1 KGHSH, CDR2 LQKENI. This CDR3 has 13 residues. V was cut by 5 bases and J by 7 bases, with 12 bases left in between. The CDR3 protein is CASSTGGDQPQHF. CDR3 nucleotide sequence: TGTGCCAGCTCAACGGGGGGGGACCAGCCCCAGCATTTT.

The genes are TRBV4-3 and TRBJ2-3; perhaps TRBD1 as D (6 bases). Trimming removed 1 base from V and 2 bases from J, with 7 bases in between. There are 14 residues in the CDR3. Germline V lookup: CDR1 LGHNA, CDR2 YSLEER. The CDR3 reads CASSQGQVTDTQYF. The CDR3 DNA reads as TGCGCCAGCAGCCAAGGACAGGTCACAGATACGCAGTATTTT.

The genes are TRBV19 and TRBJ1-2; TRBD1 might be the D (5 bases). The CDR3 loop spans 12 amino acids. Trimming removed 10 bases from V and 8 bases from J, with 17 bases in between. CDR1 and CDR2 from the germline V gene are LNHDA and SQIVND (reference sequence). The chain's CDR3 is CAIAAGPGGYTF. CDR3 in DNA: TGTGCCATTGCTGCGGGGCCGGGGGGCTACACCTTC. Full variable domain (rest looked up from reference TRBV19 and TRBJ1-2): DGGITQSPKYLFRKEGQNVTLSCEQNLNHDAMYWYRQDPGQGLRLIYYSQIVNDFQKGDIAEGYSVSREKKESFPLTVTSAQKNPTAFYLCAIAAGPGGYTFGSGTRLTVV.

V is TRBV19 and J is TRBJ2-1; 7 nucleotides line up with TRBD1. The CDR3 has 15 amino acids. After removal of 4 bases from V and 8 bases from J, the junction contained 11 bases not matched to a gene. CDR1 and CDR2 (germline): LNHDA, SQIVND (reference sequence). The CDR3 protein is CASSKLQGTNDEQFF. The CDR3 DNA follows: TGTGCCAGTAGTAAACTACAGGGGACCAACGATGAGCAGTTCTTC.

The chain recombines TRBV5-6 with TRBJ2-3; the D is unclear. Germline CDR1 SGHDT, CDR2 YYEEEE. Trimming took off 4 bases at V and 0 bases at J, with 12 bases between the two ends. This CDR3 is built from 15 residues. The CDR3 bases are TGTGCCAGCAGCGCAGACGCGGAGAGCACAGATACGCAGTATTTT. Its translation is CASSADAESTDTQYF.

The CDR3 DNA reads as TGTGCCTCTGGGACTCCGTTGTTCGATGAGCAGTTCTTC. Translation gives CASGTPLFDEQFF. The chain recombines TRBV12-3 or TRBV12-4 with TRBJ2-1; perhaps TRBD2 as D (6 bases). The CDR3 runs 13 residues. V was cut by 11 bases and J by 8 bases, with 19 bases left in between.

In nucleotides, the CDR3 is TGTGCCACCGCAGACAGGGACAAGGAGACCCAGTACTTC. It encodes CATADRDKETQYF. The rearrangement joins TRBV10-3 to TRBJ2-5, with 7 bases matching TRBD1. CDR1 ENHRY and CDR2 SYGVKD come from the germline V gene. CDR3 length: 13 residues. V lost 10 bases, J lost 5 bases, and 10 bases stayed unmatched.

This chain connects TRBV7-6 to TRBJ1-2; the D is unclear. Trimming shortened V by 5 bases and J by 4 bases, and 17 bases separated the two germline ends. Germline loops: CDR1 SGHVS, CDR2 FNYEAQ. This CDR3 region has 15 residues. The DNA for the CDR3 is TGTGCCAGCAGCCCCTCAGAGGGCTTCAGCTATGGCTACACCTTC. It is translated as CASSPSEGFSYGYTF.

This clone was found once. This chain uses TRBV5-1 with TRBJ1-2; possible D gene TRBD1, 6 bases. The CDR3 spans 14 residues. CDR1 is SGHRS and CDR2 is YFSETQ in the germline V gene. V gave up 6 bases and J gave up 5 bases, with 17 bases separating them. In DNA form, the CDR3 reads TGCGCCAGCACCCCGTCGGACAGTTATTATGGCTACACCTTC. Its protein is CASTPSDSYYGYTF. Full variable domain (rest looked up from reference TRBV5-1 and TRBJ1-2): KAGVTQTPRYLIKTRGQQVTLSCSPISGHRSVSWYQQTPGQGLQFLFEYFSETQRNKGNFPGRFSGRQFSNSRSEMNVSTLELGDSALYLCASTPSDSYYGYTFGSGTRLTVV.

In its sample, this clone was seen once. The chain carries TRBV2 and TRBJ2-3; 10 nucleotides match TRBD2. This CDR3 is built from 15 residues. Germline lookup yields CDR1 SNHLY and CDR2 FYNNEI. V lost 5 bases and J lost 6; bases outside the gene matches: 8. For the CDR3, the DNA is TGTGCCAGCAGTCCCCTAGCGGGGGTTGCGGATACGCAGTATTTT. It encodes CASSPLAGVADTQYF.

The chain joins TRBV2 to TRBJ2-6; D call uncertain. Germline V gene sequence: CDR1 SNHLY, CDR2 FYNNEI. The CDR3 is 15 amino acids. V was pared by 2 bases and J by 0 bases, with 5 bases between. The CDR3 bases are TGTGCCAGCAGTGAACTGTTCTCTGGGGCCAACGTCCTGACTTTC. Its protein is CASSELFSGANVLTF.

The table lists this clone with a count of one. The V call is TRBV2, the J call TRBJ2-5, with 8 bases lining up with TRBD1. The CDR3 has 15 residues. The V gene end was trimmed by 6 bases and the J gene end by 0 bases; junction bases not matched to a gene: 6. CDR1 SNHLY and CDR2 FYNNEI come from the germline V gene. The CDR3 DNA sequence: TGTGCCAGCAGCGCCGGGACAGGCAACCAAGAGACCCAGTACTTC. It yields the protein CASSAGTGNQETQYF.

This chain uses TRBV7-8 with TRBJ1-1, with 9 bases lining up with TRBD1. V lost 3 bases to trimming and J lost 4 bases; unmatched junction nucleotides: 6. The CDR3 spans 15 residues. The germline V gene encodes CDR1 SGHVS and CDR2 FQNEAQ. In nucleotides, the CDR3 is TGTGCCAGCAGCTTCACAGGGGGCGCGGGCACTGAAGCTTTCTTT. Its translation is CASSFTGGAGTEAFF.

The chain recombines TRBV28 with TRBJ2-3, with a tentative D call TRBD1 (5 bases). Germline V lookup: CDR1 MDHEN, CDR2 SYDVKM. Trimming shortened V by 6 bases and J by 5 bases, and 12 bases separated the two germline ends. CDR3 length: 13 residues. The CDR3 is CASSHPDKDTQYF. As DNA, the CDR3 is TGTGCCAGCAGCCACCCGGACAAAGATACGCAGTATTTT.

The chain is built from TRBV5-1 and TRBJ2-5; TRBD1 is a possible D gene (6 bases). CDR3 length: 13 amino acids. Germline V lookup: CDR1 SGHRS, CDR2 YFSETQ. Trimming removed 3 bases from V and 2 bases from J, with 8 bases in between. The CDR3 nucleotides read TGCGCCAGCAGCTACGGACAGCAAGAGACCCAGTACTTC. Translated, it gives CASSYGQQETQYF.

The rearrangement links TRBV12-3 or TRBV12-4 to TRBJ1-2; perhaps TRBD1 as D (5 bases). The CDR3 is 12 residues long. V shed 7 bases and J shed 5 bases, with 11 bases lying between them. The CDR3 nucleotides read TGTGCCAGCACCTTAGGGGTGTATGGCTACACCTTC. It is translated as CASTLGVYGYTF.

This rearrangement joins TRBV28 to TRBJ1-5; 7 nucleotides match TRBD1. This CDR3 is 16 amino acids long. Germline V gene sequence: CDR1 MDHEN, CDR2 SYDVKM. The trim removed 6 bases at V and 1 base at J, leaving 9 bases unmatched. The DNA for the CDR3 is TGTGCCAGCAGCCAGGGGGGCCGAGGGAGCAATCAGCCCCAGCATTTT. This sequence encodes CASSQGGRGSNQPQHF.

This clone was seen only a few times. The V gene is TRBV10-3, the J gene TRBJ1-2; D not resolved. V shed 6 bases and J shed 10 bases, with 15 bases lying between them. The CDR3 contains 12 residues. Germline CDR1 and CDR2: ENHRY and SYGVKD. This CDR3 is CAIRPSEEAYTF. DNA for the CDR3: TGTGCCATCAGACCTTCGGAGGAGGCCTACACCTTC.

This clone was observed once. The chain joins TRBV12-3 or TRBV12-4 to TRBJ1-2; possibly TRBD1 for D (6 bases). V shed 3 bases and J shed 4 bases, with 9 bases lying between them. This CDR3 contains 13 residues. CDR3 sequence (DNA): TGTGCCAGCAGTTTCCCAGGGGTCTATGGCTACACCTTC. This sequence encodes CASSFPGVYGYTF.

The chain employs TRBV6-6 and TRBJ1-5; possible D gene TRBD1, 6 bases. This CDR3 region has 15 residues. V lost 10 bases and J 1 base, leaving 17 bases between the germline ends. CDR1 and CDR2 from the germline V gene are MNHNY and SVGAGI (reference sequence). CDR3 in amino acids: CATHSQGRSNQPQHF. The CDR3 DNA reads TGTGCCACACACTCACAGGGCAGAAGCAATCAGCCCCAGCATTTT.

J is TRBJ1-2 and V is TRBV5-6; TRBD1 might be the D (6 bases). Deletions cut 1 base from V and 8 bases from J, with 15 bases between. The CDR3 spans 14 residues. Germline values: CDR1 SGHDT, CDR2 YYEEEE. DNA for the CDR3: TGTGCCAGCAGCTTGACAGGCCAACAGGGAGGCTACACCTTC. The encoded protein is CASSLTGQQGGYTF.

The chain couples TRBV4-2 to TRBJ2-3; D uncertain. The germline CDR1 and CDR2 sequences are LGHNA and YNFKEQ. This CDR3 region has 15 residues. The V end lost 0 bases, the J end lost 3 bases, and 10 bases lay between the germline ends. CDR3 residues: CASSQEGGSTDTQYF. CDR3 coding DNA: TGTGCCAGCAGCCAAGAAGGCGGTAGTACAGATACGCAGTATTTT.

Worth noting for this clone: A read error may produce the germline difference seen at one junction end. V gene TRBV7-3 combines with J gene TRBJ1-1, with 7 bases fitting TRBD1. This CDR3 is built from 13 residues. In germline, CDR1 is SGHTA, CDR2 FQGTGA. This chain's CDR3 is CASSLTGVGEAFF. In DNA, the CDR3 is TGTGCCAGCAGCCTAACAGGGGTTGGTGAAGCTTTCTTT.

This chain joins TRBV2 and TRBJ2-5, with TRBD1 identical over 8 bases. The CDR3 has 13 residues. Germline V gives CDR1 SNHLY, CDR2 FYNNEI. V shed 6 bases, J shed 4 bases, and the junction held 4 bases outside the gene matches. CDR3 sequence reads: CASRVGQGETQYF. In DNA, the CDR3 is TGTGCCAGCAGGGTTGGACAGGGAGAGACCCAGTACTTC. The whole variable domain, remainder taken from reference TRBV2 and TRBJ2-5, is EPEVTQTPSHQVTQMGQEVILRCVPISNHLYFYWYRQILGQKVEFLVSFYNNEISEKSEIFDDQFSVERPDGSNFTLKIRSTKLEDSAMYFCASRVGQGETQYFGPGTRLLVL.

The V and J genes are TRBV7-8 and TRBJ1-1; D gene ambiguous. V was cut by 5 bases and J by 5 bases, with 9 bases left in between. Per the germline V gene, CDR1 is SGHVS and CDR2 is FQNEAQ. The CDR3 loop spans 12 amino acids. The CDR3 DNA is TGTGCCAGCAGCGGCATCGGGACTGAAGCTTTCTTT. Amino acids: CASSGIGTEAFF.

V and J are TRBV9 and TRBJ2-1; unclear D gene. The V gene's germline CDR1 is SGDLS and CDR2 YYNGEE. V lost 3 bases and J lost 9, with 10 bases in between. The CDR3 has 12 residues. Here the CDR3 DNA reads TGTGCCAGCAGCGCGAACAGTGGTGAGCAGTTCTTC. This gives the protein CASSANSGEQFF.

The rearrangement links TRBV21-1 to TRBJ1-4. TRBV21-1 is a pseudogene locus. The CDR3 runs to 16 residues. The CDR3 here is CANGEGPLVTNEKLFF. In DNA, the CDR3 is TGTGCCAACGGGGAGGGGCCGCTAGTGACTAATGAAAAACTGTTTTTT.

The chain carries TRBV7-2 and TRBJ1-2, with D possibly TRBD1 on 5 matching bases. Trimming stripped 1 base from V and 3 bases from J, with 9 bases between. There are 14 residues in the CDR3. Germline lookup yields CDR1 SGHTA and CDR2 FQGNSA. CDR3 amino acids: CASSLEAGYYGYTF. For the CDR3, the DNA is TGTGCCAGCAGCTTAGAGGCAGGGTACTATGGCTACACCTTC. Full variable domain (outside the CDR3, taken from reference TRBV7-2 and TRBJ1-2): GAGVSQSPSNKVTEKGKDVELRCDPISGHTALYWYRQSLGQGLEFLIYFQGNSAPDKSGLPSDRFSAERTGGSVSTLTIQRTQQEDSAVYLCASSLEAGYYGYTFGSGTRLTVV.